These T cell receptor beta chains were read from a single sample in a study of CD8 T cells in Susac syndrome. TCRdb reanalysed the immunoSEQ multiplex PCR reads using MiXCR and keeps one entry per CDR3 protein. The repertoire includes 150,000 or so distinct CDR3 sequences, over 90% of them detected once, and 0.13% to 0.15% sits in the top ten. The sequencing sample was made of CD4+ T cells from PBMCs. The receptors derive from a human donor with Susac syndrome. Each CDR3 is given with its conserved first and last residue. Fields, in order: CDR3 protein, CDR3 DNA, V gene, D gene, clone size, J gene. The D gene is left open where the match is weak. Not all rows give a size; the values are once, few, many and, for expanded clones, a class.

CDR3 protein: CASSTPVTKTGANVLTF
CDR3 DNA: TGTGCCAGCAGTACCCCCGTTACCAAAACTGGGGCCAACGTCCTGACTTTC
V gene: TRBV6-1
D gene: -
clone size: -
J gene: TRBJ2-6

CDR3 protein: CASSYSDRRYGYTF
CDR3 DNA: TGTGCCAGCAGTTATTCGGACAGGCGCTATGGCTACACCTTC
V gene: TRBV6-6
D gene: TRBD1
clone size: -
J gene: TRBJ1-2

CDR3 protein: CASKAIGVSGYTF
CDR3 DNA: TGTGCCAGCAAAGCGATAGGGGTATCGGGCTACACCTTC
V gene: TRBV6-5
D gene: -
clone size: -
J gene: TRBJ1-2

CDR3 protein: CASRALAGETQYF
CDR3 DNA: TGCGCCAGCAGAGCCCTCGCGGGGGAGACCCAGTACTTC
V gene: TRBV5-1
D gene: -
clone size: -
J gene: TRBJ2-5

CDR3 protein: CSARDQGLMNTEAFF
CDR3 DNA: TGCAGTGCTAGAGATCAGGGTTTAATGAACACTGAAGCTTTCTTT
V gene: TRBV20-1
D gene: -
clone size: -
J gene: TRBJ1-1

CDR3 protein: CASSLTPETGDHEQYF
CDR3 DNA: TGTGCCAGCAGCCTGACTCCGGAGACAGGGGACCACGAGCAGTACTTC
V gene: TRBV13
D gene: TRBD1
clone size: -
J gene: TRBJ2-7

CDR3 protein: CSAGTSADTQYF
CDR3 DNA: TGCAGTGCAGGGACTAGTGCAGATACGCAGTATTTT
V gene: TRBV20-1
D gene: TRBD2
clone size: -
J gene: TRBJ2-3

CDR3 protein: CAWSDHNALTQYF
CDR3 DNA: TGTGCCTGGAGTGATCACAATGCCCTGACCCAGTACTTC
V gene: TRBV30
D gene: -
clone size: -
J gene: TRBJ2-5

CDR3 protein: CASSRGPGDYGYTF
CDR3 DNA: TGTGCCAGCAGTCGCGGGCCGGGGGACTATGGCTACACCTTC
V gene: TRBV6-5
D gene: -
clone size: -
J gene: TRBJ1-2

CDR3 protein: CSAGVLYSKDQPQHF
CDR3 DNA: TGCAGTGCTGGGGTTCTTTATAGCAAAGATCAGCCCCAGCATTTT
V gene: TRBV20-1
D gene: -
clone size: -
J gene: TRBJ1-5

CDR3 protein: CASNPRGLGPEDTEAFF
CDR3 DNA: TGTGCCAGTAATCCCAGGGGGCTTGGCCCTGAGGACACTGAAGCTTTCTTT
V gene: TRBV6-1
D gene: TRBD1
clone size: once
J gene: TRBJ1-1

CDR3 protein: CASPEPANTEAFF
CDR3 DNA: TGTGCCAGCCCGGAGCCAGCTAACACTGAAGCTTTCTTT
V gene: TRBV12-3/TRBV12-4
D gene: -
clone size: -
J gene: TRBJ1-1

CDR3 protein: CASSSPTGLGEKLFF
CDR3 DNA: TGTGCCAGCAGCTCCCCGACAGGGTTAGGTGAAAAACTGTTTTTT
V gene: TRBV7-2
D gene: TRBD1
clone size: -
J gene: TRBJ1-4

CDR3 protein: CSARNLVVDTQYF
CDR3 DNA: TGCAGTGCTAGAAACCTGGTGGTAGATACGCAGTATTTT
V gene: TRBV20-1
D gene: -
clone size: -
J gene: TRBJ2-3

CDR3 protein: CASSLSVAKRLDTQYF
CDR3 DNA: TGTGCCAGCAGCTTGAGCGTAGCGAAGAGGTTGGATACGCAGTATTTT
V gene: TRBV7-2
D gene: -
clone size: once
J gene: TRBJ2-3

CDR3 protein: CSGVRDYYNEQFF
CDR3 DNA: TGCAGCGGGGTCCGGGACTACTACAATGAGCAGTTCTTC
V gene: TRBV29-1
D gene: TRBD2
clone size: -
J gene: TRBJ2-1

CDR3 protein: CASGLGQNYGYTF
CDR3 DNA: TGTGCCAGCGGGTTGGGACAGAACTATGGCTACACCTTC
V gene: TRBV5-4
D gene: TRBD1
clone size: -
J gene: TRBJ1-2

CDR3 protein: CSAKGQATPYNEQFF
CDR3 DNA: TGCAGTGCTAAAGGTCAAGCAACCCCCTACAATGAGCAGTTCTTC
V gene: TRBV20-1
D gene: -
clone size: -
J gene: TRBJ2-1

CDR3 protein: CASSRGGSWETQYF
CDR3 DNA: TGTGCCAGCAGCCGAGGGGGTTCCTGGGAGACCCAGTACTTC
V gene: TRBV7-9
D gene: -
clone size: few
J gene: TRBJ2-5

CDR3 protein: CASSLGRSFNEQFF
CDR3 DNA: TGTGCCAGCAGCTTAGGTAGAAGTTTCAATGAGCAGTTCTTC
V gene: TRBV7-2
D gene: -
clone size: -
J gene: TRBJ2-1

CDR3 protein: CAWSIGTGGYEQYF
CDR3 DNA: TGTGCCTGGAGTATAGGGACAGGGGGCTACGAGCAGTACTTC
V gene: TRBV30
D gene: TRBD1
clone size: -
J gene: TRBJ2-7

CDR3 protein: CAWADTGELFF
CDR3 DNA: TGTGCCTGGGCCGACACCGGGGAGCTGTTTTTT
V gene: TRBV30
D gene: -
clone size: -
J gene: TRBJ2-2

CDR3 protein: CASSQGVHEQYF
CDR3 DNA: TGTGCCAGCAGCCAAGGGGTTCACGAGCAGTACTTC
V gene: TRBV6-5
D gene: -
clone size: -
J gene: TRBJ2-7

CDR3 protein: CASSRAGQGASGANVLTF
CDR3 DNA: TGTGCCAGTAGTAGAGCGGGACAGGGGGCTTCCGGGGCCAACGTCCTGACTTTC
V gene: TRBV19
D gene: TRBD1
clone size: -
J gene: TRBJ2-6

CDR3 protein: CASSYSRQGGTEAFF
CDR3 DNA: TGTGCCAGCAGTTACTCAAGACAGGGCGGCACTGAAGCTTTCTTT
V gene: TRBV6-6
D gene: TRBD1
clone size: -
J gene: TRBJ1-1

CDR3 protein: CASSLAGGNEQYF
CDR3 DNA: TGTGCCAGTAGCCTAGCGGGGGGGAACGAGCAGTACTTC
V gene: TRBV19
D gene: TRBD2
clone size: -
J gene: TRBJ2-7

CDR3 protein: CASSPTGGTKTQYF
CDR3 DNA: TGTGCCAGCTCACCGACAGGGGGCACGAAGACCCAGTACTTC
V gene: TRBV18
D gene: TRBD1
clone size: -
J gene: TRBJ2-5

CDR3 protein: CASRSRGGQGGYTF
CDR3 DNA: TGTGCCAGCAGGTCACGTGGGGGGCAAGGTGGCTACACCTTC
V gene: TRBV7-2
D gene: -
clone size: -
J gene: TRBJ1-2

CDR3 protein: CASSQDLVSGTGLNIQYF
CDR3 DNA: TGTGCCAGCAGCCAAGATCTGGTGTCTGGGACAGGGCTAAACATTCAGTACTTC
V gene: TRBV4-2
D gene: TRBD1
clone size: -
J gene: TRBJ2-4

CDR3 protein: CSARDSGGDTEAFF
CDR3 DNA: TGCAGTGCTAGAGACTCAGGGGGGGACACTGAAGCTTTCTTT
V gene: TRBV20-1
D gene: TRBD1
clone size: once
J gene: TRBJ1-1

CDR3 protein: CASSSVPGQQETQYF
CDR3 DNA: TGCGCCAGCAGCTCCGTCCCGGGACAGCAAGAGACCCAGTACTTC
V gene: TRBV5-1
D gene: TRBD1
clone size: -
J gene: TRBJ2-5

CDR3 protein: CASRQGRRGNTIYF
CDR3 DNA: TGTGCCTCCCGACAGGGGCGGCGTGGAAACACCATATATTTT
V gene: TRBV28
D gene: TRBD1
clone size: -
J gene: TRBJ1-3

CDR3 protein: CASSREVGGGTEAFF
CDR3 DNA: TGTGCCAGCTCTCGAGAAGTGGGAGGAGGCACTGAAGCTTTCTTT
V gene: TRBV18
D gene: -
clone size: -
J gene: TRBJ1-1

CDR3 protein: CSVVLVRGSGNTIYF
CDR3 DNA: TGCAGCGTTGTTCTCGTGCGGGGCTCTGGAAACACCATATATTTT
V gene: TRBV29-1
D gene: -
clone size: -
J gene: TRBJ1-3

CDR3 protein: CASTPGTARGTDTQYF
CDR3 DNA: TGTGCCAGCACCCCGGGGACAGCGAGAGGCACAGATACGCAGTATTTT
V gene: TRBV12-3/TRBV12-4
D gene: TRBD1
clone size: -
J gene: TRBJ2-3

CDR3 protein: CASRGLAGGHNEQFF
CDR3 DNA: TGTGCCAGCAGGGGACTAGCGGGAGGACACAATGAGCAGTTCTTC
V gene: TRBV6-5
D gene: TRBD2
clone size: -
J gene: TRBJ2-1

CDR3 protein: CASSQVWVTNYGYTF
CDR3 DNA: TGCGCCAGCAGCCAAGTGTGGGTAACTAACTATGGCTACACCTTC
V gene: TRBV4-1
D gene: -
clone size: -
J gene: TRBJ1-2

CDR3 protein: CASSSGFQETQYF
CDR3 DNA: TGTGCCAGCAGTTCCGGATTCCAAGAGACCCAGTACTTC
V gene: TRBV28
D gene: -
clone size: -
J gene: TRBJ2-5

CDR3 protein: CATSQEVSGAYEQYF
CDR3 DNA: TGTGCCACCAGCCAAGAGGTATCTGGGGCCTACGAGCAGTACTTC
V gene: TRBV15
D gene: -
clone size: once
J gene: TRBJ2-7

CDR3 protein: CASKWSSVGEQYF
CDR3 DNA: TGTGCCAGCAAATGGTCCTCAGTTGGCGAGCAGTACTTC
V gene: TRBV6-5
D gene: -
clone size: -
J gene: TRBJ2-7

CDR3 protein: CASSTTGLAYEQYF
CDR3 DNA: TGCGCCAGCAGCACAACGGGACTAGCCTACGAGCAGTACTTC
V gene: TRBV5-1
D gene: TRBD2
clone size: once
J gene: TRBJ2-7